The 21 T cell receptor beta chains given below trace back to one sample, sequenced in a study of cytotoxic CD8 clonotypes in ibrutinib-treated CLL. TCRdb's copy holds only in-frame clones and misses some; the assay was immunoSEQ multiplex PCR. The sample lists roughly 330,000 clones, roughly 71% occurring once. This sample comprised PBMCs, obtained after 36 months of ibrutinib treatment. All receptors derive from a human donor with chronic lymphocytic leukemia.

This clone has just a few counts. The V call is TRBV29-1, the J call TRBJ2-2; D uncertain. The CDR3 is 14 amino acids. V lost 4 bases, J lost 1 base, and 10 bases lay in between. Germline V CDR1 and CDR2: SQVTM, ANQGSEA. DNA for the CDR3: TGCAGCGTTGTTCTCTGGGGGAACACCGGGGAGCTGTTTTTT. Its translation is CSVVLWGNTGELFF.

The chain couples TRBV28 to TRBJ1-6; D is unclear. CDR1 is MDHEN, CDR2 SYDVKM, per germline. The CDR3 totals 12 residues. The V end was cut by 5 bases, the J end by 10 bases, with 9 bases between. CDR3 DNA: TGTGCCAGCAGTCAGTCCCGGTCACCCCTCCACTTT. The encoded protein is CASSQSRSPLHF.

This clone was seen a single time. V gene TRBV9 combines with J gene TRBJ2-5, with a possible D match to TRBD1 (5 bases). The ends were cut back, 4 bases at V and 5 bases at J, with 12 bases in the middle. The CDR3 spans 13 residues. In germline, CDR1 is SGDLS, CDR2 YYNGEE. DNA for the CDR3: TGTGCCAGCAGCAGGGGAACGATGGAGACCCAGTACTTC. Amino acids: CASSRGTMETQYF.

This clone has just one count. The V and J genes are TRBV7-6 and TRBJ2-5; 8 nucleotides align to TRBD1. The CDR3 sequence is 16 residues long. Germline loops: CDR1 SGHVS, CDR2 FNYEAQ. V was pared by 1 base and J by 4 bases, with 8 bases of the junction left unmatched. CDR3 DNA: TGTGCCAGCAGCTTAGGGGCAGGGGGCCCTCGAGAGACCCAGTACTTC. It yields the protein CASSLGAGGPRETQYF.

This clone came up a few times. The J gene is TRBJ2-7, the V gene TRBV10-3; no definite D call. Trimming took 3 bases from V and 0 from J, leaving 12 bases between them. The CDR3 has 15 amino acids. The germline CDR1 and CDR2 sequences are ENHRY and SYGVKD. CDR3 DNA sequence: TGTGCCATCAGTGATCCGGACCTTACCTCCTACGAGCAGTACTTC. Encoded protein: CAISDPDLTSYEQYF.

The chain uses TRBV6-1 and TRBJ2-7, with unresolved D. Trimming stripped 2 bases from V and 6 bases from J, with 20 bases between. The germline CDR1 and CDR2 sequences are MNHNS and SASEGT. There are 16 residues in the CDR3. CDR3 region: CASSERAFLGSVEQYF. The CDR3 DNA sequence: TGTGCCAGCAGTGAACGGGCTTTTCTGGGTTCCGTCGAGCAGTACTTC.

The rearrangement links TRBV28 to TRBJ2-1; TRBD2 agrees at 14 bases. Trimming cost V 1 base and J 3 bases; bases outside gene matches: 2. The CDR3 loop spans 17 amino acids. CDR1 MDHEN and CDR2 SYDVKM come from the germline V gene. CDR3 sequence reads: CASSLLTSGRGYNEQFF. The DNA for the CDR3 is TGTGCCAGCAGTTTATTGACTAGCGGGAGGGGCTACAATGAGCAGTTCTTC.

V is TRBV28 and J is TRBJ2-6; D is ambiguous. There are 14 residues in the CDR3. V lost 6 bases, J lost 4 bases, and 10 bases lay in between. Germline CDR1 reads MDHEN; CDR2 reads SYDVKM. The CDR3 protein is CASRPAMGANVLTF. CDR3 in DNA: TGTGCCAGCAGGCCCGCTATGGGGGCCAACGTCCTGACTTTC.

This chain uses TRBV2 with TRBJ2-5; TRBD2 might be the D (6 bases). V was trimmed by 6 bases and J by 1 base, leaving 9 bases between them. The germline gives CDR1 SNHLY, CDR2 FYNNEI. The CDR3 totals 13 residues. The CDR3 nucleotides read TGTGCCAGCAGCCGCGGGGCCCAAGAGACCCAGTACTTC. Its protein product is CASSRGAQETQYF.

The genes are TRBV7-2 and TRBJ1-3; D is uncertain. CDR1 SGHTA and CDR2 FQGNSA come from the germline V gene. V was cut by 2 bases and J by 0 bases, with 11 bases left in between. The CDR3 spans 16 residues. The CDR3 sequence is CASSLKAGDSGNTIYF. The CDR3 coding sequence is TGTGCCAGCAGCTTAAAGGCCGGCGACTCTGGAAACACCATATATTTT.

The genes are TRBV5-1 and TRBJ1-2; D is uncertain. V lost 3 bases to trimming and J lost 0 bases, with 12 bases between them. Germline-derived CDR1 and CDR2 are SGHRS and YFSETQ. The CDR3 sequence is 15 residues long. The CDR3 protein is CASSWWAKSNYGYTF. CDR3 DNA: TGCGCCAGCAGCTGGTGGGCGAAGTCTAACTATGGCTACACCTTC.

CDR3 sequence: CASSHSVSPLQYF. The CDR3 nucleotides are TGTGCCAGCAGCCACAGTGTGTCCCCCCTTCAGTATTTT. The chain has TRBV14 and TRBJ2-3, with D hard to call. The germline V gene has CDR1 SGHDN and CDR2 FVKESK. This CDR3 spans 13 amino acids. The germline V and J ends were trimmed by 3 bases and 12 bases, with 16 bases remaining between them.

This clone has a single count. The chain couples TRBV11-3 to TRBJ1-6; D is uncertain. The V gene lost 4 bases and the J gene lost 10 bases, with 11 bases spanning the gap. This CDR3 has 13 amino acids. Germline V lookup: CDR1 SGHNT, CDR2 YENEEA. DNA for the CDR3: TGTGCCAGCAGCTCCCACTCTGGGTCACCCCTCCACTTT. Its protein product is CASSSHSGSPLHF.

The chain employs TRBV18 and TRBJ1-2; D gene uncertain. CDR1 KGHSH and CDR2 LQKENI come from the germline V gene. This CDR3 is built from 14 residues. V was clipped by 4 bases and J by 2 bases, with 11 bases between them. The CDR3 DNA follows: TGTGCCAGCTCACTTCAAGGGTTCAACTATGGCTACACCTTC. Protein product: CASSLQGFNYGYTF. Combining the CDR3 with reference TRBV18 and TRBJ1-2 gives the whole variable domain NAGVMQNPRHLVRRRGQEARLRCSPMKGHSHVYWYRQLPEEGLKFMVYLQKENIIDESGMPKERFSAEFPKEGPSILRIQQVVRGDSAAYFCASSLQGFNYGYTFGSGTRLTVV.

CDR3 in DNA: TGCGCCAGCAGCCAGCTAGCCACCAAGGGGGTCACCGTCGGGGCTAATGAAAAACTGTTTTTT. Its translation: CASSQLATKGVTVGANEKLFF. This chain links TRBV4-3 with TRBJ1-4; D might be TRBD1 (6 bases). V dropped 3 bases and J dropped 3 bases, with 29 bases sitting between them. CDR3 length equals 21 residues. Germline CDR1 LGHNA, CDR2 YSLEER.

The gene calls are TRBV7-2 and TRBJ2-5, with 11 positions matching TRBD2. This CDR3 region has 14 residues. Germline V gives CDR1 SGHTA, CDR2 FQGNSA. V shed 8 bases and J 2 bases; nucleotides not matched to a gene: 4. For the CDR3, the DNA is TGTGCCAGCGGACTAGCGGGCAGACAAGAGACCCAGTACTTC. Encoded protein: CASGLAGRQETQYF. The full variable domain, rest sourced from reference TRBV7-2 and TRBJ2-5, is GAGVSQSPSNKVTEKGKDVELRCDPISGHTALYWYRQSLGQGLEFLIYFQGNSAPDKSGLPSDRFSAERTGGSVSTLTIQRTQQEDSAVYLCASGLAGRQETQYFGPGTRLLVL.

The chain has TRBV9 and TRBJ2-3, with unresolved D. The V and J ends lost 0 bases and 9 bases respectively, with 17 bases between them. This CDR3 spans 15 amino acids. Germline CDR1 reads SGDLS; CDR2 reads YYNGEE. DNA of the CDR3: TGTGCCAGCAGCGTAGTTCTGACGGCAGGCGAAACGCAGTATTTT. Its protein is CASSVVLTAGETQYF.

V is TRBV21-1 and J is TRBJ2-1. TRBV21-1 is reported as a pseudogene. This CDR3 comprises 16 residues. CDR3 in DNA: TGTGCCAGCAGCCAGACGCCACCGGGACCCGCGGGTGAGCAGTTCTTC. The encoded protein is CASSQTPPGPAGEQFF.

This rearrangement joins TRBV13 to TRBJ1-1; D unresolved. V dropped 3 bases and J dropped 1 base, with 12 bases sitting between them. Germline assignment: CDR1 PRHDT and CDR2 FYEKMQ (reference sequence). The CDR3 is 15 amino acids. CDR3 bases: TGTGCCAGCAGCTTCCCCCTGCTAGGGAACACTGAAGCTTTCTTT. Translated, it gives CASSFPLLGNTEAFF.

Regarding this clone: Additional DNA sequences in this sample encode the identical CDR3. J is TRBJ2-2 and V is TRBV7-2; either TRBD1 or TRBD2 may fit D (5 bases each). Trimming cost V 1 base and J 1 base, with 7 bases left between them. This CDR3 contains 15 residues. CDR1 and CDR2 (germline): SGHTA, FQGNSA. CDR3 in amino acids: CASSLGGGNTGELFF. The CDR3 nucleotides are TGTGCCAGCAGCTTAGGTGGGGGGAACACCGGGGAGCTGTTTTTT.

A few counts support this clone. The chain has TRBV7-8 and TRBJ2-1, with D uncertain. V was cut by 8 bases and J by 6 bases, with 11 bases left in between. The CDR3 spans 12 residues. The germline V gene has CDR1 SGHVS and CDR2 FQNEAQ. For the CDR3, the DNA is TGTGCCAGCGGAAAAACCAGCAATGAGCAGTTCTTC. This sequence encodes CASGKTSNEQFF.